Listed below are T cell receptor beta chains from one sample, sequenced in a study of T cells expressing NK-cell markers. TCRdb reworked the 5' RACE reads into one entry per CDR3 protein, no DNA. The sample shows 300,000 to 450,000 distinct CDR3 sequences, and roughly 5.4% sits with its ten largest clones. The sequenced sample was blood T cells: a sorted CD56 or NKG2C T cell subset, CD4+ or CD8+ T cells, or bulk PBMC T cells (not recorded which). The receptor source for this set is a man aged 18 to 69 in good health. Both conserved end residues are part of each CDR3.

J: TRBJ2-5; V: TRBV20-1; CDR3: CSARDWSDTGKGETQYF
J: TRBJ1-2; V: TRBV6-5; CDR3: CASSYAQGISGYTF
J: TRBJ2-1; V: TRBV6-1; CDR3: CASSRDGGALGEQFF
J: TRBJ2-7; V: TRBV5-1; CDR3: CASSRDSAYEQYF
J: TRBJ1-2; V: TRBV29-1; CDR3: CSGQESNYGYTF
J: TRBJ2-6; V: TRBV6-5; CDR3: CASSYRSGGGSGANVLTF
J: TRBJ1-5; V: TRBV6-2/TRBV6-3; CDR3: CASSQLASGTQHF
J: TRBJ2-3; V: TRBV6-5; CDR3: CASSYPSRSDTQYF
J: TRBJ2-3; V: TRBV12-3/TRBV12-4; CDR3: CASSMQGDTQYF
J: TRBJ2-7; V: TRBV6-1; CDR3: CASSGRLAGASYEQYF
J: TRBJ1-2; V: TRBV6-5; CDR3: CASSYLLQATRAFYGYTF
J: TRBJ2-7; V: TRBV29-1; CDR3: CSVEEKSAEQYF
J: TRBJ2-2; V: TRBV18; CDR3: CASLRGANTGELFF
J: TRBJ1-3; V: TRBV20-1; CDR3: CSVWARRGVGRNTIYF
J: TRBJ2-7; V: TRBV5-5; CDR3: CASSLDRGRMLEQYF
J: TRBJ2-7; V: TRBV6-2/TRBV6-3; CDR3: CASSPSGLYEQYF
J: TRBJ1-2; V: TRBV6-5; CDR3: CASSYSRTGLYGYTF
J: TRBJ1-1; V: TRBV5-1; CDR3: CASSLEGGRGTEAFF
J: TRBJ1-4; V: TRBV20-1; CDR3: CSASGQGGEKLFF
J: TRBJ2-7; V: TRBV14; CDR3: CASSQVAGVNEQYF
J: TRBJ1-1; V: TRBV6-5; CDR3: CASTREGREAFF
J: TRBJ2-1; V: TRBV28; CDR3: CASLDTGGMSYNEQFF
J: TRBJ2-1; V: TRBV1; CDR3: CTSSHRTAGAPGYNEQFF
J: TRBJ2-1; V: TRBV9; CDR3: CASSVEAGGRANEQFF
J: TRBJ2-3; V: TRBV12-5; CDR3: CASGLVLGQGFGTDTQYF
J: TRBJ2-1; V: TRBV3-1; CDR3: CASSQVGAGNNEQFF
J: TRBJ2-3; V: TRBV20-1; CDR3: CSVPIGYTDTQYF
J: TRBJ2-1; V: TRBV27; CDR3: CASSRAGATYNEQFF
J: TRBJ1-1; V: TRBV6-4; CDR3: CASNSRPVGTEAFF
J: TRBJ2-3; V: TRBV5-1; CDR3: CASRPGEEDTQYF
J: TRBJ2-7; V: TRBV19; CDR3: CASSRQDLSYEQYF
J: TRBJ2-1; V: TRBV4-1; CDR3: CASSQPRGREGEQFF
J: TRBJ1-1; V: TRBV24-1; CDR3: CATSAETDRSPMNTEAFF
J: TRBJ1-2; V: TRBV6-5; CDR3: CASSYETGSGYTF
J: TRBJ2-5; V: TRBV7-8; CDR3: CASLGLSSATQYF
J: TRBJ2-1; V: TRBV20-1; CDR3: CSAPTSGGAHGYNEQFF
J: TRBJ2-7; V: TRBV7-2; CDR3: CASSFRQGASYEQYF
J: TRBJ2-1; V: TRBV18; CDR3: CASSPIQSGGEQFF
J: TRBJ2-5; V: TRBV28; CDR3: CASSFLGAGAIQETQYF
J: TRBJ2-5; V: TRBV30; CDR3: CAWSAGGSETQYF